The T cell receptor beta chain under discussion was sequenced for a study of HIV-infected patients and healthy controls. One entry per CDR3 protein, called by TCRdb with MiXCR from the 5' RACE reads. The table shows around 64,000 distinct CDR3 sequences, with 15% to 20% occurring only once. Source material: CD4+ T cells from blood. This TCR derives from a human donor in good health.

The CDR3 region is CASSYQGALDQPQHF. The CDR3 nucleotides read TGTGCCAGCAGTTACCAGGGGGCATTGGATCAGCCCCAGCATTTT. J is TRBJ1-5 and V is TRBV6-6; 8 nucleotides line up with TRBD1. This CDR3 comprises 15 residues. The germline CDR1 and CDR2 sequences are MNHNY and SVGAGI (reference sequence). Germline trimming cut 2 bases from V and 5 bases from J; bases unmatched to any gene: 5.